This is a list of T cell receptor beta chains from one sample in a study of cytomegalovirus exposure and HLA in healthy donors. The repertoire was sequenced with immunoSEQ multiplex PCR; TCRdb's copy has only in-frame clones and lacks some. Of more than 65,000 clones listed, 60% to 80% are singletons. Sample: PBMCs. These receptors all stem from a female donor in good health and CMV-seronegative. Each CDR3 is given with its conserved first and last residue. A D gene is named only where the DNA matches it firmly. Size is stated for part of the rows, as once, few or many counts, or as a class when the clone is expanded.

cdr3_nt	cdr3_aa	v_call	j_call	clone_size	cdr3_length	d_call
TGCAGCGTTGATCCGGCGGGAGAGTCAGGAGAGCAGTACTTC	CSVDPAGESGEQYF	TRBV29-1	TRBJ2-7	-	14	TRBD2
TGTGCCAGCAGTGCCAACAGCCCATACAATGAGCAGTTCTTC	CASSANSPYNEQFF	TRBV2	TRBJ2-1	-	14	-
TGCGCCAGCAGCTTGGAGACTGGGGCGATTAACTATGGCTACACCTTC	CASSLETGAINYGYTF	TRBV5-1	TRBJ1-2	-	16	-
TGTGCCAGTGAGGACAGGGGATTTGGAGGCTACACCTTC	CASEDRGFGGYTF	TRBV19	TRBJ1-2	-	13	TRBD1
TGTGCCAGCTCAAGGGGGGGGACTGGAAACACCATATATTTT	CASSRGGTGNTIYF	TRBV28	TRBJ1-3	-	14	-
TGTGCCAGCAGCCTACTGGCGGGAGCGCTCAATGAGCAGTTCTTC	CASSLLAGALNEQFF	TRBV9	TRBJ2-1	-	15	TRBD2
TGCGCCAGTGGGGGGGATTCTGGCTATGGCTACACCTTC	CASGGDSGYGYTF	TRBV5-1	TRBJ1-2	-	13	-
TGTGCCAGCAGTAAAATCGGGACTAGCGGGGGGAATGAGCAGTTCTTC	CASSKIGTSGGNEQFF	TRBV2	TRBJ2-1	-	16	TRBD2
TGTGCCAGCTCACCTAGGACAGGGAACGACGAGCAGTACTTC	CASSPRTGNDEQYF	TRBV18	TRBJ2-7	-	14	TRBD1
TGTGCCAGCAGTTTACCCGGAACAGGGGCCGCTAATAATCAGCCCCAGCATTTT	CASSLPGTGAANNQPQHF	TRBV28	TRBJ1-5	-	18	TRBD1
TGCGCCAGCAGCCGACGCGGGGGGGAGGGGGAGTTCTTC	CASSRRGGEGEFF	TRBV5-1	TRBJ2-1	-	13	TRBD2
TGTGCCAGCAGCGCCGGGACAGGGGATGGCCAGCCCCAGCATTTT	CASSAGTGDGQPQHF	TRBV11-1	TRBJ1-5	medium-sized	15	TRBD1
TGTGCCAGCAGGGGCAGCTTCAGCTCCTATAATTCACCCCTCCACTTT	CASRGSFSSYNSPLHF	TRBV4-2	TRBJ1-6	-	16	-
TGTGCCAGCAGCTTAGCCACAGGAAGTTCAGATACGCAGTATTTT	CASSLATGSSDTQYF	TRBV7-9	TRBJ2-3	-	15	-
TGTGCCAGCAGCCCGACAGGGATACGAAGCAATCAGCCCCAGCATTTT	CASSPTGIRSNQPQHF	TRBV7-9	TRBJ1-5	-	16	TRBD1
TGCGCCAGCAGCTTGGCCAAACAGGGCGGCTTTGGCTACACCTTC	CASSLAKQGGFGYTF	TRBV5-1	TRBJ1-2	-	15	-
TGTGCCACCAGCAGGAGGACCGCGGGGGATGAGCAGTTCTTC	CATSRRTAGDEQFF	TRBV15	TRBJ2-1	-	14	TRBD2
TGTGCCTGGAGCAAAGGACAGGGAGGGGTTTGGACCTTC	CAWSKGQGGVWTF	TRBV30	TRBJ1-2	-	13	TRBD1
TGCGCCAGCAGCTTATTAACGGGGTACGAGCAGTACTTC	CASSLLTGYEQYF	TRBV5-1	TRBJ2-7	-	13	-
TGTGCCAGCAGTCCCCCTACCGTGCCCTATGGCTACACCTTC	CASSPPTVPYGYTF	TRBV6-5	TRBJ1-2	once	14	-
TGCGCCAGCAGCCTGGGACAGGGAGGCACCGGGGAGCTGTTTTTT	CASSLGQGGTGELFF	TRBV5-1	TRBJ2-2	-	15	TRBD1
TGTGCCATCTGGGGGGGTTACGAGCAGTTCTTC	CAIWGGYEQFF	TRBV10-3	TRBJ2-1	-	11	TRBD2
TGCAGCGTTGGTGGAGGGGTTGGGTCCGAAAAACTGTTTTTT	CSVGGGVGSEKLFF	TRBV29-1	TRBJ1-4	-	14	-
TGTGCCAGCAGCCGGGACACGAACACTGAAGCTTTCTTT	CASSRDTNTEAFF	TRBV7-9	TRBJ1-1	-	13	-
TGCGCCAGCTCTAGCCCTCTTGATAGCTCCTACAATGAGCAGTTCTTC	CASSSPLDSSYNEQFF	TRBV5-1	TRBJ2-1	-	16	-